This entry lists 5 T cell receptor beta chains sequenced from one sample in a study of cytomegalovirus exposure and HLA in healthy donors. In the PCR, 60 Vbeta and 13 Jbeta primers were used. Produced via immunoSEQ multiplex PCR; TCRdb's table is partial and in-frame only. The sample carries some 150,000 clones, 60% to 80% recorded once. The specimen sequenced was PBMCs. The receptors were gathered from a man aged 30 to 45 in good health and CMV-seropositive.

The chain has TRBV4-1 and TRBJ2-5, with D possibly TRBD1 on 6 matching bases. CDR3 length equals 14 residues. The V gene's germline CDR1 is MGHRA and CDR2 YSYEKL. V lost 1 base and J 4 bases, leaving 10 bases between the germline ends. CDR3 amino acids: CASSQASGAETQYF. The CDR3 DNA is TGCGCCAGCAGCCAAGCTTCAGGGGCAGAGACCCAGTACTTC.

This clone came up once. V gene TRBV29-1 combines with J gene TRBJ1-4; D is possibly TRBD1 (5 bases). This CDR3 comprises 12 residues. V dropped 4 bases and J dropped 7 bases, with 10 bases sitting between them. Germline V gives CDR1 SQVTM, CDR2 ANQGSEA. The CDR3 DNA is TGCAGCGTTGCGCAGGGCGGTGAAAAACTGTTTTTT. Its translation: CSVAQGGEKLFF. The full variable domain, its missing parts supplied by reference TRBV29-1 and TRBJ1-4, is SAVISQKPSRDICQRGTSLTIQCQVDSQVTMMFWYRQQPGQSLTLIATANQGSEATYESGFVIDKFPISRPNLTFSTLTVSNMSPEDSSIYLCSVAQGGEKLFFGSGTQLSVL.

The chain recombines TRBV7-6 with TRBJ2-3; 7 nucleotides line up with TRBD2. Germline V lookup: CDR1 SGHVS, CDR2 FNYEAQ. The CDR3 consists of 17 residues. The junction had 16 bases not matched to a gene; V was cut back by 6 bases and J by 4 bases. CDR3 region: CASSFLAGESLADTQYF. CDR3 sequence (DNA): TGTGCCAGCAGTTTCCTGGCGGGGGAGAGTCTCGCAGATACGCAGTATTTT.

The gene calls are TRBV7-2 and TRBJ2-5; 7 nucleotides agree with TRBD2. The junction had 8 bases not matched to a gene; V was cut back by 5 bases and J by 2 bases. CDR3 length equals 15 residues. Germline lookup yields CDR1 SGHTA and CDR2 FQGNSA. The DNA of the CDR3 is TGTGCCAGCAGCAGAAGGGCTAGCGGTCAAGAGACCCAGTACTTC. Protein sequence: CASSRRASGQETQYF.

This rearrangement joins TRBV29-1 to TRBJ1-1, with a tentative D call TRBD1 (6 bases). The V gene's germline CDR1 is SQVTM and CDR2 ANQGSEA. This CDR3 comprises 12 residues. The V end was cut by 2 bases, the J end by 5 bases, with 9 bases between. The CDR3 protein is CSVEQGKTEAFF. CDR3 coding DNA: TGCAGCGTTGAACAGGGGAAAACTGAAGCTTTCTTT.